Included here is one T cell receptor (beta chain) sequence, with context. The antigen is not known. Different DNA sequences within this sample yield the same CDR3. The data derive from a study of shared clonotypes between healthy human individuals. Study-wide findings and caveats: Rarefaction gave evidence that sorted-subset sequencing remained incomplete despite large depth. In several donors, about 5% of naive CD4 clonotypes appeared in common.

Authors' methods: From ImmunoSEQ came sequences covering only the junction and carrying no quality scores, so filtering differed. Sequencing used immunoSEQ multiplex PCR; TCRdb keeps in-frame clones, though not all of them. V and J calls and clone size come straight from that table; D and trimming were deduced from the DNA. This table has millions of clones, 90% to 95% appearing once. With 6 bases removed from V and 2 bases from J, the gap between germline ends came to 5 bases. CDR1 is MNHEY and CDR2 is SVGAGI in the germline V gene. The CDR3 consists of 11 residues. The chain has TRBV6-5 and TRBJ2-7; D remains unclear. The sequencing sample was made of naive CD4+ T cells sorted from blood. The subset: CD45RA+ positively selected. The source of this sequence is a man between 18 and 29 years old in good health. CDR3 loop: CASRRAYEQYF. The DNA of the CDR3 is TGTGCCAGCAGACGTGCCTACGAGCAGTACTTC.